The rows below give T cell receptor beta chains drawn from one sample of a study of blood T cells in healthy people across ages. MiXCR, applied by TCRdb to the 5' RACE reads, yields one record per CDR3 protein. The repertoire holds approximately 600,000 distinct CDR3 sequences, with roughly three fifths as singletons. The sequencing sample was made of blood. These receptors came from a man aged 55 to 70 in good health. Both conserved end residues are trimmed from each CDR3. Expanded clones are given a class, and other clones once, few, many or no size at all.

clone size: NA; V gene: TRBV29-1; CDR3 protein: SVGRLAGASNNEQF
clone size: few; V gene: TRBV6-1; CDR3 protein: ASGPNPRNEQY
clone size: few; V gene: TRBV12-3/TRBV12-4; CDR3 protein: ASSTAGTGAGELF
clone size: NA; V gene: TRBV5-1; CDR3 protein: ASNLTDGGTEAF
clone size: few; V gene: TRBV6-6; CDR3 protein: ASSYGTGPYEQY
clone size: few; V gene: TRBV6-5; CDR3 protein: ASSMTTTGGYEQY
clone size: NA; V gene: TRBV7-8; CDR3 protein: ASSPHPGQGEGYT
clone size: few; V gene: TRBV29-1; CDR3 protein: SVEATGLETQY
clone size: NA; V gene: TRBV5-1; CDR3 protein: ASSSKDRTGGNEQY
clone size: few; V gene: TRBV29-1; CDR3 protein: SVLQQLGTDTQY
clone size: NA; V gene: TRBV5-1; CDR3 protein: ASRGGGSIYNEQF
clone size: NA; V gene: TRBV6-6; CDR3 protein: ASTERGGTSTDTQY
clone size: NA; V gene: TRBV12-5; CDR3 protein: ASGFGGLQY
clone size: NA; V gene: TRBV3-1; CDR3 protein: ASSQMTAMRETQY
clone size: NA; V gene: TRBV5-1; CDR3 protein: ASSLDGGRPTDTQY
clone size: few; V gene: TRBV6-5; CDR3 protein: ASSYYQGDGYT
clone size: NA; V gene: TRBV20-1; CDR3 protein: SAQQGPGGYT
clone size: few; V gene: TRBV12-3/TRBV12-4; CDR3 protein: ASSFGGQRSPLH
clone size: NA; V gene: TRBV4-1; CDR3 protein: ASSQERASGAQETQY
clone size: NA; V gene: TRBV20-1; CDR3 protein: SAPRTGLGETQY
clone size: NA; V gene: TRBV4-1; CDR3 protein: ASSQETGLHQPQH
clone size: NA; V gene: TRBV5-1; CDR3 protein: ASSLNGPSSHNEQF
clone size: once; V gene: TRBV5-1; CDR3 protein: ASSVGYEYEQY
clone size: once; V gene: TRBV27; CDR3 protein: ASSFSLAGIIYNEQF
clone size: few; V gene: TRBV6-2/TRBV6-3; CDR3 protein: ASSPSGEKLF
clone size: NA; V gene: TRBV7-2; CDR3 protein: ASSLWTGGYNEQY
clone size: NA; V gene: TRBV3-1; CDR3 protein: ASSLQGGGAFSEQF
clone size: NA; V gene: TRBV6-6; CDR3 protein: ASSYGGSSYNEQF
clone size: NA; V gene: TRBV7-8; CDR3 protein: ASSYRRDNEQY
clone size: NA; V gene: TRBV6-1; CDR3 protein: ASSDIRTGNEAF
clone size: NA; V gene: TRBV27; CDR3 protein: ASLGGLPYEQY
clone size: NA; V gene: TRBV5-1; CDR3 protein: ASSLPPAAGLQETQY
clone size: NA; V gene: TRBV11-2; CDR3 protein: ASSSNRGANNEQF
clone size: few; V gene: TRBV4-1; CDR3 protein: ASSLSGGGEQF
clone size: NA; V gene: TRBV14; CDR3 protein: ASSPLTDYVYNEQF
clone size: NA; V gene: TRBV5-8; CDR3 protein: ASSFLGTSGGAGNEQF
clone size: few; V gene: TRBV10-3; CDR3 protein: AISANRDSDEQF
clone size: few; V gene: TRBV5-1; CDR3 protein: ASSEDDTQY
clone size: NA; V gene: TRBV2; CDR3 protein: ASSVGGANTGELF
clone size: NA; V gene: TRBV3-1; CDR3 protein: ASSQDGGHLSPLH
clone size: few; V gene: TRBV2; CDR3 protein: ASSEAQGLQETQY
clone size: NA; V gene: TRBV5-1; CDR3 protein: ASSLATGGDYNEQF
clone size: NA; V gene: TRBV7-9; CDR3 protein: ASSFIPLLKAEQF
clone size: NA; V gene: TRBV20-1; CDR3 protein: SARDQGAGNEKLF
clone size: NA; V gene: TRBV28; CDR3 protein: ATSEGEAGANVLT
clone size: NA; V gene: TRBV20-1; CDR3 protein: SARVRRLYGYT
clone size: NA; V gene: TRBV5-1; CDR3 protein: VSSFQGTGGQETQY
clone size: once; V gene: TRBV18; CDR3 protein: ASSPPGLAGGYNEQF